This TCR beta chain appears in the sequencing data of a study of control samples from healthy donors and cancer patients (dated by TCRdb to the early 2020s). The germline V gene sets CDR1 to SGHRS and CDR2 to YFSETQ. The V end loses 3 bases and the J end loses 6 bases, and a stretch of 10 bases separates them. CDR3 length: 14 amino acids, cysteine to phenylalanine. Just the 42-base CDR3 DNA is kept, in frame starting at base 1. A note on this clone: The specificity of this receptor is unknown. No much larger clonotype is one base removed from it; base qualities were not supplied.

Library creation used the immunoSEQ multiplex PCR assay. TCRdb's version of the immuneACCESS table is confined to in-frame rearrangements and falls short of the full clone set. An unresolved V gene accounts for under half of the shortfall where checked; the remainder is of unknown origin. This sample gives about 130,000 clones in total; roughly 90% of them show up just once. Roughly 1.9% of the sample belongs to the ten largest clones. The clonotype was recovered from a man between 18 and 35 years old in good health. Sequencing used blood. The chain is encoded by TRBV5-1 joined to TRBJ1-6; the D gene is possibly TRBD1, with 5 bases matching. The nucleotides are TGCGCCAGCAGCTCCCCCGGGGGTAATTCACCCCTCCACTTT. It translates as CASSSPGGNSPLHF.